These 20 T cell receptor beta chains came from one sample sequenced in a study of radiotherapy plus CTLA-4 blockade in lung cancer. Profiled with immunoSEQ multiplex PCR; TCRdb holds only in-frame clones, not every one. The top ten clones hold around 2% of a sample with about 78,000 clones, approximately 84% of them seen once. The sequenced sample was peripheral blood, obtained from a patient treated with radiotherapy plus ipilimumab. These receptors were taken from a human donor with non-small cell lung cancer who had a partial response to radiotherapy plus ipilimumab.

The CDR3 spells CASSIQGETQYF. For the CDR3, the DNA is TGTGCCAGTAGTATCCAGGGTGAGACCCAGTACTTC. This chain joins TRBV19 and TRBJ2-5, with a possible D match to TRBD1 (5 bases). The germline V gene has CDR1 LNHDA and CDR2 SQIVND (reference sequence). V lost 3 bases to trimming and J lost 5 bases, with 7 bases between them. The CDR3 covers 12 residues.

The chain uses TRBV15 and TRBJ2-2; D remains ambiguous. V was pared by 5 bases and J by 3 bases, with 10 bases between. CDR1 is LNHNV, CDR2 YYDKDF, per germline (reference sequence). CDR3 length equals 14 residues. The CDR3 sequence: CATSRSRDTGELFF. The DNA for the CDR3 is TGTGCCACCAGCCGATCCCGGGACACCGGGGAGCTGTTTTTT.

This chain uses TRBV28 with TRBJ2-2, with 8 bases fitting TRBD1. V lost 2 bases, J lost 3 bases, and 2 bases stayed unmatched. The CDR3 is 15 residues long. Germline CDR1 is MDHEN and CDR2 is SYDVKM. As DNA, the CDR3 is TGTGCCAGCAGTTTAACAGGGGGGTACACCGGGGAGCTGTTTTTT. Translated: CASSLTGGYTGELFF. The entire variable domain, with the rest obtained from reference TRBV28 and TRBJ2-2, is as follows: DVKVTQSSRYLVKRTGEKVFLECVQDMDHENMFWYRQDPGLGLRLIYFSYDVKMKEKGDIPEGYSVSREKKERFSLILESASTNQTSMYLCASSLTGGYTGELFFGEGSRLTVL.

The chain uses TRBV6-5 and TRBJ2-3, with TRBD2 as a possible D gene (5 bases). The CDR3 has 16 residues. The V gene lost 1 base and the J gene lost 4 bases, with 15 bases spanning the gap. Germline V gene data show CDR1 as MNHEY and CDR2 as SVGAGI. CDR3 bases: TGTGCCAGCAGTTACTTGGACGGGAAGGGTTCAGATACGCAGTATTTT. This codes for CASSYLDGKGSDTQYF.

This clone was observed a single time. V and J are TRBV9 and TRBJ2-1; 10 positions match TRBD2. J was trimmed by 4 bases and V by 3 bases; bases with no gene match: 7. Germline V gene sequence: CDR1 SGDLS, CDR2 YYNGEE. The CDR3 is 16 amino acids. The CDR3 DNA is TGTGCCAGCAGCGGAACCGGGACTAGCGCATACAATGAGCAGTTCTTC. It yields the protein CASSGTGTSAYNEQFF.

In regard to this clone: A much bigger clone sits one base away, suggesting this may be a read error. This chain connects TRBV28 to TRBJ1-2; TRBD1 is a possible D gene (5 bases). Germline assignment: CDR1 MDHEN and CDR2 SYDVKM. This CDR3 has 13 amino acids. V was cut by 3 bases and J by 4 bases, with 9 bases left in between. CDR3 sequence: CASSFGQGYGYTF. Here the CDR3 DNA reads TGTGCCAGCAGTTTCGGGCAGGGCTATGGCTACACCTTC.

The rearrangement links TRBV2 to TRBJ2-3, with 10 bases matching TRBD2. In germline, CDR1 is SNHLY, CDR2 FYNNEI. J was trimmed by 3 bases and V by 2 bases; bases with no gene match: 5. The CDR3 contains 16 residues. The chain's CDR3 is CASSETRLAGTDTQYF. CDR3 coding DNA: TGTGCCAGCAGTGAAACCCGACTAGCGGGTACAGATACGCAGTATTTT.

The genes are TRBV6-6 and TRBJ1-2; no clear D. The V end was cut by 2 bases, the J end by 8 bases, with 15 bases between. CDR1 is MNHNY, CDR2 SVGAGI, per germline (reference sequence). The CDR3 consists of 14 residues. CDR3: CASSYVGLGEGYTF. DNA for the CDR3: TGTGCCAGCAGTTACGTAGGTCTCGGGGAGGGCTACACCTTC.

The chain couples TRBV9 to TRBJ1-2, with D possibly matching TRBD1 (6 bases). Germline V gene sequence: CDR1 SGDLS, CDR2 YYNGEE. V was trimmed by 0 bases and J by 0 bases, leaving 9 bases between them. The CDR3 loop spans 15 amino acids. CDR3 in DNA: TGTGCCAGCAGCGTAGGGACAGCCACTAACTATGGCTACACCTTC. Amino acid sequence: CASSVGTATNYGYTF.

The chain employs TRBV7-3 and TRBJ2-2; 7 positions agree with TRBD2. After removal of 5 bases from V and 0 bases from J, the junction contained 9 bases not matched to a gene. The V gene's germline CDR1 is SGHTA and CDR2 FQGTGA. The CDR3 consists of 17 residues. For the CDR3, the DNA is TGTGCCAGCAGCGTGAGAAGCGGGACCACGAACACCGGGGAGCTGTTTTTT. It encodes CASSVRSGTTNTGELFF.

The V gene is TRBV5-6, the J gene TRBJ1-1, with TRBD1 matching 7 bases. This CDR3 comprises 12 residues. V dropped 3 bases and J dropped 8; count of bases not matched to a gene: 4. Per germline, CDR1 SGHDT and CDR2 YYEEEE. As DNA, the CDR3 is TGTGCCAGCAGCTGGCAGGGGGGAGAAGCTTTCTTT. Its protein is CASSWQGGEAFF. Supplemented by reference TRBV5-6 and TRBJ1-1, the full variable domain reads DAGVTQSPTHLIKTRGQQVTLRCSPKSGHDTVSWYQQALGQGPQFIFQYYEEEERQRGNFPDRFSGHQFPNYSSELNVNALLLGDSALYLCASSWQGGEAFFGQGTRLTVV.

This chain connects TRBV6-6 to TRBJ2-2; TRBD2 might be the D (5 bases). This CDR3 comprises 15 residues. Trimming pared 4 bases from V and 7 bases from J, leaving 16 bases between. Germline V gene data show CDR1 as MNHNY and CDR2 as SVGAGI (reference sequence). Written as DNA, the CDR3 is TGTGCCAGCAGTTCCGCTGTGGGAGTGGGCGGGGAGCTGTTTTTT. Translating it yields CASSSAVGVGGELFF.

The chain joins TRBV30 to TRBJ1-2; D gene uncertain. The CDR3 is 13 residues long. CDR1 is GTSNPN and CDR2 is SVGIG in the germline V gene (reference sequence). The V and J ends lost 2 bases and 5 bases respectively, with 12 bases between them. The CDR3 DNA follows: TGTGCCTGGAGTCTAGACGGACTTTATGGCTACACCTTC. It translates to CAWSLDGLYGYTF.

The chain has TRBV7-6 and TRBJ2-5; possible D gene TRBD2, 6 bases. Near its end, the DNA agrees better with TRBJ2-7, so the J call may be wrong. The CDR3 covers 14 residues. The V gene's germline CDR1 is SGHVS and CDR2 FNYEAQ. The CDR3 DNA is TGTGCCAGCAGCTTATTGGGGGGAGGTGGCGAGCAGTACTTC. Encoded protein: CASSLLGGGGEQYF.

The V and J genes are TRBV28 and TRBJ2-7; 7 nucleotides agree with TRBD1. This CDR3 spans 15 amino acids. V trimming: 5 bases; J trimming: 0 bases; junction bases outside the gene matches: 7. In germline, CDR1 is MDHEN, CDR2 SYDVKM. CDR3 residues: CASSRTGASSYEQYF. DNA of the CDR3: TGTGCCAGCAGTCGCACAGGGGCCTCCTCCTACGAGCAGTACTTC.

CDR3 in amino acids: CASSLSLAGSDEQYV. The CDR3 region has the DNA TGTGCCAGCAGCTTATCGCTAGCGGGATCTGACGAGCAGTACGTC. The chain is built from TRBV7-2 and TRBJ2-7, with 9 bases lining up with TRBD2. The CDR3 extends over 15 amino acids. CDR1 and CDR2 from the germline V gene are SGHTA and FQGNSA. V lost 2 bases to trimming and J lost 5 bases; unmatched junction nucleotides: 7.

This clone has only a few counts. This chain joins TRBV7-8 and TRBJ2-1; 9 nucleotides agree with TRBD1. V lost 5 bases to trimming and J lost 10 bases; unmatched junction nucleotides: 15. Germline V gene sequence: CDR1 SGHVS, CDR2 FQNEAQ. The CDR3 loop spans 16 amino acids. CDR3 sequence reads: CASSRAGQGLPLEQFF. DNA of the CDR3: TGTGCCAGCAGCCGGGCGGGACAGGGCCTCCCTCTGGAGCAGTTCTTC.

The V gene is TRBV4-1, the J gene TRBJ2-3, with 9 bases aligning to TRBD2. Germline CDR1 is MGHRA and CDR2 is YSYEKL. V was clipped by 6 bases and J by 5 bases; unmatched bases: 12. The CDR3 runs 16 residues. The CDR3 DNA reads as TGCGCCAGCAGAAAAGGGGCGGGAGGGCCTAAAGATACGCAGTATTTT. Translation: CASRKGAGGPKDTQYF.

The chain uses TRBV28 and TRBJ2-7, with 13 bases that match TRBD2. This CDR3 is 14 amino acids long. CDR1 MDHEN and CDR2 SYDVKM come from the germline V gene. The J segment lost 5 bases and the V segment lost 2 bases, leaving 0 bases of the junction unmatched. CDR3: CASSLGLAGDEQYV. In nucleotides, the CDR3 is TGTGCCAGCAGTTTAGGACTAGCGGGAGACGAGCAGTACGTC.

The chain carries TRBV6-4 and TRBJ2-5; 11 bases are a match to TRBD1. The CDR3 covers 15 residues. J gave up 5 bases and V 5 bases, and 7 bases lay outside the gene matches. CDR1 and CDR2 (germline): MRHNA, SNTAGT. The CDR3 region is CASSSGQGVGETQYF. The CDR3 nucleotides read TGTGCCAGCAGTTCGGGACAGGGGGTCGGGGAGACCCAGTACTTC.